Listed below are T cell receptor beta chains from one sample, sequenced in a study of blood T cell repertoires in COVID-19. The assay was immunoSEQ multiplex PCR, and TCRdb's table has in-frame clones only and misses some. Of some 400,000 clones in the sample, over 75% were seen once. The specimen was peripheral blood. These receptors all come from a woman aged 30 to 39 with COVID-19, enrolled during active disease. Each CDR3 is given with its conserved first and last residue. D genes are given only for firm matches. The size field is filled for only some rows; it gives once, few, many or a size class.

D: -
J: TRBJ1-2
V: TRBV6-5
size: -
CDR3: CASRQGGNGYTF
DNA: TGTGCCAGCCGGCAAGGGGGTAATGGCTACACCTTC

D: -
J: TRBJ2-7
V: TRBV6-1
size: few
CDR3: CASSEAQDSYEQYF
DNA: TGTGCCAGCAGTGAAGCGCAGGACTCCTACGAGCAGTACTTC

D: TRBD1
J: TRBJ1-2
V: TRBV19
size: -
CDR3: CASSIGQGAVGYTF
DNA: TGTGCCAGTAGTATCGGCCAGGGGGCGGTTGGCTACACCTTC

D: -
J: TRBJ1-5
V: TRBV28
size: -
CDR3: CASSPLNQPQHF
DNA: TGTGCCAGCAGTCCACTAAATCAGCCCCAGCATTTT

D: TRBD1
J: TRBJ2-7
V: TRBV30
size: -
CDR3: CAWSGYRGSSYEQYF
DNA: TGTGCCTGGAGTGGTTACAGGGGGAGCTCCTACGAGCAGTACTTC

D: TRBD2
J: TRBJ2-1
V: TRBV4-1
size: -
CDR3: CASSPPAAGVYNEQFF
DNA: TGCGCCAGCAGCCCCCCGGCAGCGGGGGTGTACAATGAGCAGTTCTTC

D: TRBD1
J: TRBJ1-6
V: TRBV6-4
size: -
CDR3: CASRATGTGGRPLHF
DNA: TGTGCCAGCAGAGCAACCGGGACAGGGGGCCGGCCCCTCCACTTT

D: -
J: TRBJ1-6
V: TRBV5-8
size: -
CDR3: CASSLQEISPLHF
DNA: TGTGCCAGCAGCTTACAGGAGATTTCACCCCTCCACTTT

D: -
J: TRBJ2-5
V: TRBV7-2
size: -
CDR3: CASSSNGETQYF
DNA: TGTGCCAGCAGCTCCAACGGGGAGACCCAGTACTTC

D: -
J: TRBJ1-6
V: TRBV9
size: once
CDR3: CASSLDTSNSPLHF
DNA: TGTGCCAGCAGCCTCGACACATCCAATTCACCCCTCCACTTT

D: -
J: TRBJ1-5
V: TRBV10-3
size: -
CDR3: CAISAKQGWGNQPQHF
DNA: TGTGCCATCAGTGCAAAACAGGGCTGGGGCAATCAGCCCCAGCATTTT

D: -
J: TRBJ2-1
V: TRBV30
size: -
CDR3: CACPRGGSPSSDNEQFF
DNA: TGTGCCTGCCCCAGGGGAGGGTCCCCTTCCAGCGACAATGAGCAGTTCTTC

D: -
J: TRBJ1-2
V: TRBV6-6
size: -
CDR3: CASSHGGGYTF
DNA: TGTGCCAGCAGCCACGGAGGGGGCTACACCTTC

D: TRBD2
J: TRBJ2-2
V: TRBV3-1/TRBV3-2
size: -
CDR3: CASSQRTSGRKTGELFF
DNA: TGTGCCAGCAGCCAGAGGACTAGCGGGAGAAAGACCGGGGAGCTGTTTTTT

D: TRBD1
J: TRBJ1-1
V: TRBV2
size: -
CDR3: CASSEFTGGYTEAFF
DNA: TGTGCCAGCAGTGAATTTACAGGGGGGTACACTGAAGCTTTCTTT

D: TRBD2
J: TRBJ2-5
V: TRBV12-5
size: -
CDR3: CASAASGRAETQYF
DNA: TGTGCTAGTGCCGCTAGCGGGAGGGCAGAGACCCAGTACTTC

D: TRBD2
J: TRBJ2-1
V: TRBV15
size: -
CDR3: CATSGSSGVDNEQFF
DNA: TGTGCCACCAGCGGCAGTAGCGGGGTAGACAATGAGCAGTTCTTC

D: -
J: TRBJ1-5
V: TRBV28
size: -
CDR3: CASSFDRRSSGGNQPQHF
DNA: TGTGCCAGCAGTTTCGACAGGAGGTCTTCTGGGGGCAATCAGCCCCAGCATTTT

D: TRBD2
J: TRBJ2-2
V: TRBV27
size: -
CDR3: CASRTSGANTGELFF
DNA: TGTGCCAGCCGGACTAGCGGGGCGAACACCGGGGAGCTGTTTTTT

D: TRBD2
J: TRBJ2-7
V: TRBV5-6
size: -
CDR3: CASSNSGKTSYEQYF
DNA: TGTGCCAGCAGCAATAGCGGGAAGACGTCCTACGAGCAGTACTTC

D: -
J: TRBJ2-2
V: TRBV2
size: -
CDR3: CASLQGQLATGELFF
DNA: TGTGCCAGCCTGCAGGGTCAGCTGGCCACCGGGGAGCTGTTTTTT

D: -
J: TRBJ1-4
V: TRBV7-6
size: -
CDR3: CASSRRGEKLFF
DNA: TGTGCCAGCAGCAGACGCGGTGAAAAACTGTTTTTT

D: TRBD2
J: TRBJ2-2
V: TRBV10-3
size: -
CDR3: CAIRGLAGETGTGELFF
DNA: TGTGCCATCAGGGGATTAGCGGGAGAGACGGGCACCGGGGAGCTGTTTTTT

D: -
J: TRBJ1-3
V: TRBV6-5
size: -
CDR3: CASSYRGFSGNTIYF
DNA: TGTGCCAGCAGTTACCGCGGTTTCTCTGGAAACACCATATATTTT